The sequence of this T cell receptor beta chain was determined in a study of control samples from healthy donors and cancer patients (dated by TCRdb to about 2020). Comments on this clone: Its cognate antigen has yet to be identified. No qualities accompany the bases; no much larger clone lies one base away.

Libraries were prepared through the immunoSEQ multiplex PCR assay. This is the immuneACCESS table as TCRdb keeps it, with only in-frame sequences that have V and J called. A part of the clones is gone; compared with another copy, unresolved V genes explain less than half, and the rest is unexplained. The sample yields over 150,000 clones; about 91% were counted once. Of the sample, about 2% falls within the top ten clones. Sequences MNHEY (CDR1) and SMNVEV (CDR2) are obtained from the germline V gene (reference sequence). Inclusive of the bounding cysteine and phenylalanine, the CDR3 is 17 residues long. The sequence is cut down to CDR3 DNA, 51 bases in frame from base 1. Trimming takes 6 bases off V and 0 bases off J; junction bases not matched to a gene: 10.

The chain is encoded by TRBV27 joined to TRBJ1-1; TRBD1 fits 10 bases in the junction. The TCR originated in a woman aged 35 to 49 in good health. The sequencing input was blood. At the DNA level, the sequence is TGTGCCAGCAGCCGGACAGGGGGACCTTATATGAACACTGAAGCTTTCTTT. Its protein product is CASSRTGGPYMNTEAFF.